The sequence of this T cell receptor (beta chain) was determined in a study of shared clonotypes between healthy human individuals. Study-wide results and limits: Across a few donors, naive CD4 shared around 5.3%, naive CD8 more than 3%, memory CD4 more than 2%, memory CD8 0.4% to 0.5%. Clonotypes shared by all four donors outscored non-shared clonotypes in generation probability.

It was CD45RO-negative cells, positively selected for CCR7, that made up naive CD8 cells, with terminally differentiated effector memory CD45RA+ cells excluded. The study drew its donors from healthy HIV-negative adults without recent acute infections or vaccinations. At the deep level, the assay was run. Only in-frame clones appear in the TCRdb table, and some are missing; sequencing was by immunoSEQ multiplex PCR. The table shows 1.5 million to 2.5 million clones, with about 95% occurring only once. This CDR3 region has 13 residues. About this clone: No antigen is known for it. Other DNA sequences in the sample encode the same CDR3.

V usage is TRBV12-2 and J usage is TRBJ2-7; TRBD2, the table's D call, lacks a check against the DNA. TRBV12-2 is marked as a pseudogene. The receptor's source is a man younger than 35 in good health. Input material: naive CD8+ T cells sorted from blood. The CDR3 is CASRFGSSYEQYF. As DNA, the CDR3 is TGTGCAAGTCGCTTCGGGAGCTCCTACGAGCAGTACTTC.